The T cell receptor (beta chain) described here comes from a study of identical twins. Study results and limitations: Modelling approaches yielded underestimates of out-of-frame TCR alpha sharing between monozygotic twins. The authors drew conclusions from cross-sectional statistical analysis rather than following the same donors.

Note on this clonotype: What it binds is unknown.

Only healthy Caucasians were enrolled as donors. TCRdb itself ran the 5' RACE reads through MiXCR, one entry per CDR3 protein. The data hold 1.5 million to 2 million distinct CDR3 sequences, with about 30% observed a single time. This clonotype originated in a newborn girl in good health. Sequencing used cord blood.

The CDR3 spells CSARVTGERNSPLHF. In nucleotides, the CDR3 is TGCAGTGCTAGGGTGACAGGGGAACGAAATTCACCCCTCCACTTT. The V and J genes are TRBV20-1 and TRBJ1-6; 8 nucleotides align to TRBD1. Germline assignment: CDR1 DFQATT and CDR2 SNEGSKA (reference sequence). V shed 3 bases and J 7 bases; nucleotides not matched to a gene: 8. The CDR3 runs 15 residues.